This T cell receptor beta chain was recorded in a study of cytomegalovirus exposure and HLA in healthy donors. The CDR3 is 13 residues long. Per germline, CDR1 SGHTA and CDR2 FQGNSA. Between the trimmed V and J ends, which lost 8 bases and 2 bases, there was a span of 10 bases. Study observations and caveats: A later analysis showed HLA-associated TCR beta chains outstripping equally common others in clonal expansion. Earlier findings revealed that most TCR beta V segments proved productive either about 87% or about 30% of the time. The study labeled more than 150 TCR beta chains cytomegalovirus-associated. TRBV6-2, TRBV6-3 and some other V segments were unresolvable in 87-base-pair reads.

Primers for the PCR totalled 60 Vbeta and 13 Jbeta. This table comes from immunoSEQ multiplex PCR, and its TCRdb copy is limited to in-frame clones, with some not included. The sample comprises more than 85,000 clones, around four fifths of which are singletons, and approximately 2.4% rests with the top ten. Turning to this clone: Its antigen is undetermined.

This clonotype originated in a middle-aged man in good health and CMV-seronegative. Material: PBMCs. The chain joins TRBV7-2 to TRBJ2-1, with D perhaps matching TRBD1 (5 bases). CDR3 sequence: CASGAGPYNEQFF. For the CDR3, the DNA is TGTGCCAGCGGGGCCGGCCCCTACAATGAGCAGTTCTTC.